One and the same sample provided the 6 T cell receptor beta chains below, sequenced in a study of T cells after yellow fever vaccination. TCRdb processed the 5' RACE reads anew with MiXCR; each CDR3 protein has one entry. This table holds 450,000 to 650,000 distinct CDR3 sequences, roughly 22% found once. Sample: PBMCs, taken roughly 20 days after the first yellow fever vaccination. All receptors come from a young man who received the YFV17D yellow fever vaccine.

This clonotype was seen many times. This chain joins TRBV7-2 and TRBJ2-3, with TRBD2 identical over 10 bases. Trimming removed 3 bases from V and 1 base from J; junction bases left unmatched: 1. Germline V CDR1 and CDR2: SGHTA, FQGNSA. The CDR3 is made up of 15 amino acids. CDR3 sequence (DNA): TGTGCCAGCAGCTTCGGACTAGCGGGCACAGATACGCAGTATTTT. The encoded protein is CASSFGLAGTDTQYF.

The chain carries TRBV27 and TRBJ1-1; D gene unclear. V was pared by 6 bases and J by 8 bases, with 16 bases between. The CDR3 spans 13 residues. CDR1 and CDR2 from the germline V gene are MNHEY and SMNVEV (reference sequence). The DNA for the CDR3 is TGTGCCAGCAGCCGGAGCGCCGCAGAAGAAGCTTTCTTT. As protein: CASSRSAAEEAFF.

The rearrangement joins TRBV20-1 to TRBJ2-1; D gene unclear. The length of the CDR3 is 15 residues. Germline V gives CDR1 DFQATT, CDR2 SNEGSKA (reference sequence). Trimming cost V 4 bases and J 2 bases, with 15 bases left between them. This CDR3 is CSAINPPLTYNEQFF. The CDR3 region has the DNA TGCAGTGCTATAAACCCGCCCCTAACCTACAATGAGCAGTTCTTC.

This chain connects TRBV7-9 to TRBJ1-1; D is ambiguous. This CDR3 region has 14 residues. Germline values: CDR1 SEHNR, CDR2 FQNEAQ (reference sequence). V lost 3 bases, J lost 5 bases, and 13 bases lay in between. Written as DNA, the CDR3 is TGTGCCAGCAGCTTTCCCCCACGGATTACTGAAGCTTTCTTT. As protein: CASSFPPRITEAFF.

The V call is TRBV5-1, the J call TRBJ2-2; D possibly uses TRBD1 or TRBD2 (5 bases each). The CDR3 length is 14 residues. Germline assignment: CDR1 SGHRS and CDR2 YFSETQ. Trimming took 7 bases from V and 0 from J, leaving 10 bases between them. CDR3: CASFGTTNTGELFF. CDR3 in DNA: TGCGCCAGCTTTGGGACGACGAACACCGGGGAGCTGTTTTTT.

This clonotype was counted between two and nine times. The chain joins TRBV29-1 to TRBJ1-1, with D perhaps matching TRBD1 (6 bases). Germline loops: CDR1 SQVTM, CDR2 ANQGSEA. The CDR3 is 13 residues long. Trimming pared 7 bases from V and 2 bases from J, leaving 14 bases between. CDR3 protein: CSANRAPNTEAFF. The CDR3 bases are TGCAGCGCCAACAGGGCCCCTAACACTGAAGCTTTCTTT.